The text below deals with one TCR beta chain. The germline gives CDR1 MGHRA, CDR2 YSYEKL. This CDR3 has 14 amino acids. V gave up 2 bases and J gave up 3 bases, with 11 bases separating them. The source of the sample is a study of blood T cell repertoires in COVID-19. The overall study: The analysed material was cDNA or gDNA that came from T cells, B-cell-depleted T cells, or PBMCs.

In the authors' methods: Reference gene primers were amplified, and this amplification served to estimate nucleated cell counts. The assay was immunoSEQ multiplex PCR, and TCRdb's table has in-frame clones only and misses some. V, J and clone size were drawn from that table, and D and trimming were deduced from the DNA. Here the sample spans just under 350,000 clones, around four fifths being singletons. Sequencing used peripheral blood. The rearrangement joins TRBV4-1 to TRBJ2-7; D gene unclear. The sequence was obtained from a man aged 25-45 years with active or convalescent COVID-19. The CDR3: CASSQPTVSYEQYF. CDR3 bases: TGCGCCAGCAGCCAACCTACCGTGAGCTACGAGCAGTACTTC.